One sample yielded the 27 T cell receptor beta chains listed below, sequenced in a study of T-cell memory formation after mild COVID-19. TCRdb processed the 5' RACE reads anew with MiXCR; each CDR3 protein has one entry. The sample includes some 200,000 distinct CDR3 sequences, about 9.2% of them seen just once. Specimen: PBMCs or a T cell subset sorted from them (not recorded which). The receptors were gathered from a man aged 18 to 30 who had mild COVID-19 (a few samples of this study predate the infection). Cell type and time point are not known.

This clonotype was recorded once. Relative to the germline gene, one junction end is altered; a read error may explain this. V gene TRBV4-1 combines with J gene TRBJ2-3; maybe TRBD2 (7 bases). Per germline, CDR1 MGHRA and CDR2 YSYEKL. CDR3 length: 16 residues. The CDR3 sequence: CASSQGEGGGTDTQYF. The CDR3 bases are TGTGCCAGCAGCCAAGGAGAGGGGGGGGGCACAGATACGCAGTATTTT.

A few counts support this clonotype. J is TRBJ1-5 and V is TRBV6-6; no reliable D call. The germline V and J ends were trimmed by 2 bases and 2 bases, with 13 bases remaining between them. CDR1 is MNHNY, CDR2 SVGAGI, per germline (reference sequence). This CDR3 region has 16 residues. CDR3 nucleotides: TGTGCCAGCAGTTACCGAGCCCACGGGCGCAATCAGCCCCAGCATTTT. Its translation is CASSYRAHGRNQPQHF.

This clonotype was counted only a few times. The rearrangement joins TRBV4-1 to TRBJ2-2; 7 positions agree with TRBD2. Germline V gene sequence: CDR1 MGHRA, CDR2 YSYEKL. The CDR3 sequence is 18 residues long. The ends lost 0 bases at V and 7 bases at J; junction bases unmatched: 14. The CDR3 sequence is CASSQEEGRGMILGELFF. For the CDR3, the DNA is TGCGCCAGCAGCCAAGAAGAGGGGCGGGGGATGATACTCGGGGAGCTGTTTTTT.

In this sample, this clonotype turned up a few times. J is TRBJ2-3 and V is TRBV2, with TRBD2 identical over 10 bases. This CDR3 is 15 amino acids long. V was pared by 4 bases and J by 4 bases, with 5 bases of the junction left unmatched. CDR1 and CDR2 (germline): SNHLY, FYNNEI. The CDR3 coding sequence is TGTGCCAGCAGTGGGGGACTAGCGATCTCAGATACGCAGTATTTT. Encoded protein: CASSGGLAISDTQYF. Full variable domain (outside the CDR3, taken from reference TRBV2 and TRBJ2-3): EPEVTQTPSHQVTQMGQEVILRCVPISNHLYFYWYRQILGQKVEFLVSFYNNEISEKSEIFDDQFSVERPDGSNFTLKIRSTKLEDSAMYFCASSGGLAISDTQYFGPGTRLTVL.

The rearrangement links TRBV7-9 to TRBJ2-5; D gene unclear. The CDR3 length is 10 residues. Germline-derived CDR1 and CDR2 are SEHNR and FQNEAQ (reference sequence). V was shortened by 5 bases and J by 10 bases, with 8 bases between the two germline ends. CDR3 protein: CASSPLDQYF. Written as DNA, the CDR3 is TGTGCCAGCAGCCCCTTAGACCAGTACTTC.

The chain is built from TRBV6-6 and TRBJ2-7; D not certain. This CDR3 region has 12 residues. Germline CDR1 is MNHNY and CDR2 is SVGAGI (reference sequence). V was cut by 7 bases and J by 2 bases, with 9 bases left in between. The CDR3 nucleotides read TGTGCCAGCACCGCCCGGGCCTACGAGCAGTACTTC. Encoded protein: CASTARAYEQYF.

The chain links TRBV18 to TRBJ2-5, with D perhaps assigned TRBD1 or TRBD2 (5 bases each). The V end was cut by 3 bases, the J end by 5 bases, with 19 bases between. This CDR3 spans 16 amino acids. Germline CDR1 KGHSH, CDR2 LQKENI. The CDR3 sequence is CASSPWTGTGGETQYF. The CDR3 region has the DNA TGTGCCAGCTCACCTTGGACCGGGACCGGCGGGGAGACCCAGTACTTC.

The sample holds many counts of this clonotype. V is TRBV7-2 and J is TRBJ1-6; D is uncertain. This CDR3 region has 15 residues. Germline assignment: CDR1 SGHTA and CDR2 FQGNSA. Trimming took 1 base from V and 10 from J, leaving 14 bases between them. As DNA, the CDR3 is TGTGCCAGCAGCTTAGATGGCCAGTCCTACTCACCCCTCCACTTT. Its protein product is CASSLDGQSYSPLHF. The variable domain in full, completed from reference TRBV7-2 and TRBJ1-6, reads GAGVSQSPSNKVTEKGKDVELRCDPISGHTALYWYRQSLGQGLEFLIYFQGNSAPDKSGLPSDRFSAERTGGSVSTLTIQRTQQEDSAVYLCASSLDGQSYSPLHFGNGTRLTVT.

The chain couples TRBV7-2 to TRBJ1-5; D may be TRBD1 (6 bases). The CDR3 loop spans 14 amino acids. The V end lost 6 bases, the J end lost 0 bases, and 9 bases lay between the germline ends. The V gene's germline CDR1 is SGHTA and CDR2 FQGNSA. The CDR3 coding sequence is TGTGCCAGCAGAGGGGGGAATAGCAATCAGCCCCAGCATTTT. It encodes CASRGGNSNQPQHF.

This clonotype was counted only a few times. The chain links TRBV27 to TRBJ2-7, with a weak D call TRBD2 (5 bases). The CDR3 totals 15 residues. CDR1 is MNHEY and CDR2 is SMNVEV in the germline V gene (reference sequence). The ends were cut back, 5 bases at V and 3 bases at J, with 17 bases in the middle. The CDR3 DNA reads as TGTGCCAGCAGTCGATGGACTCGAAGCGGCTACGAGCAGTACTTC. Amino acids: CASSRWTRSGYEQYF.

The chain is built from TRBV6-6 and TRBJ2-5, with D tentatively TRBD1 (6 bases). CDR3 size: 16 residues. Trimming removed 2 bases at V and 4 bases at J, with 17 bases between. Germline V CDR1 and CDR2: MNHNY, SVGAGI (reference sequence). Here the CDR3 DNA reads TGTGCCAGCAGTTACCCTCGACCCAGGGGAAGAGAGACCCAGTACTTC. It translates to CASSYPRPRGRETQYF.

This clonotype was seen more than once but under ten times. The rearrangement uses TRBV9 and TRBJ2-5; D not certain. Between the trimmed V and J ends, which lost 0 bases and 2 bases, there was a span of 8 bases. The CDR3 is 14 amino acids. Germline loops: CDR1 SGDLS, CDR2 YYNGEE. The CDR3 coding sequence is TGTGCCAGCAGCGTAGCTCTGGGGCAAGAGACCCAGTACTTC. Translated, it gives CASSVALGQETQYF.

This clonotype has only a few counts. The genes are TRBV18 and TRBJ1-2; TRBD1 might be the D (6 bases). The germline V and J ends were trimmed by 6 bases and 4 bases, with 15 bases remaining between them. The CDR3 spans 14 residues. CDR1 and CDR2 (germline): KGHSH, LQKENI. The CDR3 loop reads CASSPDSYSYGYTF. CDR3 nucleotide sequence: TGTGCCAGCTCGCCGGACAGCTATTCCTATGGCTACACCTTC. The full variable domain, in which reference TRBV18 and TRBJ1-2 provide the parts outside the CDR3, is NAGVMQNPRHLVRRRGQEARLRCSPMKGHSHVYWYRQLPEEGLKFMVYLQKENIIDESGMPKERFSAEFPKEGPSILRIQQVVRGDSAAYFCASSPDSYSYGYTFGSGTRLTVV.

The table lists this clonotype with a few counts. This chain joins TRBV29-1 and TRBJ2-3; D perhaps matches TRBD2 (6 bases). Per germline, CDR1 SQVTM and CDR2 ANQGSEA. With 3 bases removed from V and 7 bases from J, the gap between germline ends came to 14 bases. This CDR3 has 13 amino acids. The CDR3 spells CSVEEGPGNTQYF. In DNA, the CDR3 is TGCAGCGTTGAGGAGGGCCCTGGGAATACGCAGTATTTT.

The table lists this clonotype with many counts. The chain uses TRBV4-3 and TRBJ2-7; D is uncertain. Trimming took off 1 base at V and 0 bases at J, with 10 bases between the two ends. CDR3 size: 15 residues. Germline CDR1 reads LGHNA; CDR2 reads YSLEER. CDR3 coding DNA: TGCGCCAGCAGCCAAGGGGTGGGCGGCTCCTACGAGCAGTACTTC. Protein: CASSQGVGGSYEQYF.

This clonotype was found many times. J is TRBJ2-2 and V is TRBV7-2; D is uncertain. CDR1 is SGHTA, CDR2 FQGNSA, per germline. V was cut by 2 bases and J by 0 bases, with 4 bases left in between. The CDR3 is 14 amino acids. CDR3 region: CASSLIPNTGELFF. The CDR3 coding sequence is TGTGCCAGCAGCTTAATTCCGAACACCGGGGAGCTGTTTTTT.

The genes are TRBV5-1 and TRBJ2-3, with D perhaps given as TRBD1 or TRBD2 (6 bases each). V was clipped by 0 bases and J by 2 bases, with 13 bases between them. Per the germline V gene, CDR1 is SGHRS and CDR2 is YFSETQ. CDR3 length equals 16 residues. DNA of the CDR3: TGCGCCAGCAGCTTGGTAGGGGGGAGATTCACAGATACGCAGTATTTT. Protein: CASSLVGGRFTDTQYF.

This clonotype was found a few times. The chain has TRBV4-2 and TRBJ1-6; TRBD1 matches at 9 bases. Unmatched junction bases numbered 1, after V lost 4 bases and J lost 6 bases. The germline V gene has CDR1 LGHNA and CDR2 YNFKEQ. The CDR3 is 14 residues long. The CDR3 DNA follows: TGTGCCAGCAGCCGGGGACAGGGTAATTCACCCCTCCACTTT. Translation gives CASSRGQGNSPLHF.

The gene calls are TRBV11-2 and TRBJ1-4; D uncertain. Germline V CDR1 and CDR2: SGHAT, FQNNGV. V dropped 5 bases and J dropped 0 bases, with 13 bases sitting between them. The CDR3 contains 16 residues. The chain's CDR3 is CASSRSTYATNEKLFF. The CDR3 coding sequence is TGTGCCAGCAGCAGATCCACCTATGCAACTAATGAAAAACTGTTTTTT.

The chain recombines TRBV29-1 with TRBJ1-4; 7 nucleotides line up with TRBD1. CDR1 is SQVTM and CDR2 is ANQGSEA in the germline V gene. There are 15 residues in the CDR3. The ends lost 6 bases at V and 0 bases at J; junction bases unmatched: 7. In DNA, the CDR3 is TGCAGCGTACGAACAGGGGTGGCAACTAATGAAAAACTGTTTTTT. It translates to CSVRTGVATNEKLFF.

This clonotype came up a few times. The V gene is TRBV12-3 or TRBV12-4, the J gene TRBJ2-2; D not certain. V lost 3 bases to trimming and J lost 1 base, with 6 bases between them. The CDR3 length is 14 residues. CDR3 DNA: TGTGCCAGCAGTTTTGGACGGAACACCGGGGAGCTGTTTTTT. Translation gives CASSFGRNTGELFF.

This chain links TRBV20-1 with TRBJ2-5; D gene unclear. The CDR3 length is 14 residues. The germline V gene encodes CDR1 DFQATT and CDR2 SNEGSKA (reference sequence). Trimming stripped 0 bases from V and 5 bases from J, with 13 bases between. The CDR3 DNA sequence: TGCAGTGCTAGAGATCGCACGGGTCACGAGACCCAGTACTTC. It encodes CSARDRTGHETQYF.

The chain links TRBV6-4 to TRBJ2-2; 10 nucleotides align to TRBD2. The CDR3 loop spans 15 amino acids. Germline V lookup: CDR1 MRHNA, CDR2 SNTAGT. Unmatched junction bases numbered 5, after V lost 4 bases and J lost 6 bases. CDR3 in amino acids: CASSASGGGAGELFF. The CDR3, as DNA: TGTGCCAGCAGTGCTAGCGGGGGCGGCGCCGGGGAGCTGTTTTTT.

The chain combines TRBV2 with TRBJ2-1; 12 bases match TRBD2. Germline V gives CDR1 SNHLY, CDR2 FYNNEI. CDR3 length equals 12 residues. Trimming at V came to 6 bases and at J to 12 bases, leaving 3 bases not matched to a gene. As DNA, the CDR3 is TGTGCCAGCAGCCGGACTAGCGGGGTGCAGTTCTTC. This sequence encodes CASSRTSGVQFF.

A few counts support this clonotype. This chain joins TRBV3-1 and TRBJ1-3; D unclear. This CDR3 has 14 residues. V was shortened by 8 bases and J by 0 bases, with 11 bases between the two germline ends. CDR1 and CDR2 from the germline V gene are LGHDT and YNNKEL (reference sequence). CDR3 residues: CASRTVNSGNTIYF. The CDR3 DNA reads as TGTGCCAGCCGAACTGTGAACTCTGGAAACACCATATATTTT.

This clonotype has a count of ten or more. The rearrangement uses TRBV6-2 or TRBV6-3 and TRBJ2-7; no firm D call. The CDR3 runs 11 residues. Germline V gene data show CDR1 as MNHEY and CDR2 as SVGEGT. Trimming stripped 8 bases from V and 2 bases from J, with 7 bases between. CDR3 coding DNA: TGTGCCAGCGGCTTTACCTACGAGCAGTACGTC. Protein: CASGFTYEQYV.

This clonotype was picked up many times. The V call is TRBV5-1, the J call TRBJ2-5; possible D gene TRBD1, 6 bases. The CDR3 contains 13 residues. Germline CDR1 reads SGHRS; CDR2 reads YFSETQ. V lost 3 bases and J lost 5, with 11 bases in between. In DNA form, the CDR3 reads TGCGCCAGCAGCTCTCCAGGGGAGGAGACCCAGTACTTC. This sequence encodes CASSSPGEETQYF.